Following are 32 T cell receptor beta chains from one sample sequenced in a study of sequential checkpoint blockade in melanoma. The treatment here: randomized to nivolumab then ipilimumab (arm A) or the reverse (arm B). The repertoire was sequenced with immunoSEQ multiplex PCR; TCRdb's copy has only in-frame clones and lacks some. This table has about 19,000 clones, around four fifths appearing once. The specimen comprised CD8+ T cells sorted from blood (inferred from file names), sampled from a patient given nivolumab and ipilimumab in sequence. All receptors derive from a human donor with melanoma.

The V and J genes are TRBV7-9 and TRBJ2-6, with D possibly TRBD2 on 6 matching bases. The germline V and J ends were trimmed by 5 bases and 5 bases, with 13 bases remaining between them. Germline V gene lookup returns CDR1 SEHNR and CDR2 FQNEAQ (reference sequence). There are 15 residues in the CDR3. CDR3 sequence reads: CASSLHSGRANVLTF. The CDR3 DNA is TGTGCCAGCAGCCTCCATAGCGGCCGGGCCAACGTCCTGACTTTC.

This clone appeared once. J is TRBJ2-2 and V is TRBV2; 9 bases match TRBD2. The V gene's germline CDR1 is SNHLY and CDR2 FYNNEI. The CDR3 extends over 14 amino acids. Germline trimming cut 7 bases from V and 6 bases from J; bases unmatched to any gene: 6. The CDR3 coding sequence is TGTGCCAGCATTGAGGGACTAGCCCCCGGGGAGCTGTTTTTT. Amino acids: CASIEGLAPGELFF.

For the CDR3, the DNA is TGTGCCAGCAGCTCCTCTGGACAGGGGGTAAATCAGCCCCAGCATTTT. Protein product: CASSSSGQGVNQPQHF. V is TRBV7-9 and J is TRBJ1-5; 10 nucleotides match TRBD1. V lost 4 bases, J lost 4 bases, and 7 bases stayed unmatched. CDR1 SEHNR and CDR2 FQNEAQ come from the germline V gene (reference sequence). The CDR3 length is 16 residues.

V and J are TRBV6-6 and TRBJ2-3; D is perhaps TRBD1 (6 bases). The ends were cut back, 2 bases at V and 0 bases at J, with 12 bases in the middle. Germline-derived CDR1 and CDR2 are MNHNY and SVGAGI (reference sequence). The CDR3 spans 16 residues. CDR3 loop: CASSYAKGDSTDTQYF. The DNA for the CDR3 is TGTGCCAGCAGTTACGCTAAGGGGGATAGCACAGATACGCAGTATTTT.

Notes on this clone: Other nucleotide sequences from this sample produce the same CDR3. This rearrangement joins TRBV5-4 to TRBJ1-1; D uncertain. V lost 0 bases to trimming and J lost 1 base, with 7 bases between them. The CDR3 extends over 14 amino acids. Germline V gene lookup returns CDR1 SGHNT and CDR2 YYREEE (reference sequence). As DNA, the CDR3 is TGTGCCAGCAGCTTGGAGCAACCGAACACTGAAGCTTTCTTT. Residues: CASSLEQPNTEAFF.

The chain is built from TRBV25-1 and TRBJ2-5, with unresolved D. This CDR3 region has 11 residues. Trimming cost V 11 bases and J 7 bases, with 14 bases left between them. The germline CDR1 and CDR2 sequences are MGHDK and SYGVNS. As DNA, the CDR3 is TGTGCCGCGAGGCCCTTGTGGACCCAGTACTTC. The encoded protein is CAARPLWTQYF.

CDR3 DNA: TGTGCCAGCAGCCATCCGGGACAACTTTTCTACGAGCAGTACTTC. It specifies CASSHPGQLFYEQYF. The chain links TRBV7-2 to TRBJ2-7, with D tentatively TRBD1 (6 bases). CDR3 length equals 15 residues. The V gene's germline CDR1 is SGHTA and CDR2 FQGNSA. The V gene lost 5 bases and the J gene lost 3 bases, with 17 bases spanning the gap.

The chain links TRBV7-8 to TRBJ2-7; the D gene is possibly TRBD2 (6 bases). The CDR3 contains 13 residues. Germline assignment: CDR1 SGHVS and CDR2 FQNEAQ. V lost 5 bases to trimming and J lost 6 bases, with 14 bases between them. In DNA form, the CDR3 reads TGTGCCAGCAGCCCCGGGGGTAGCGGCGAGCAGTACTTC. Translating it yields CASSPGGSGEQYF.

CDR3 sequence: CASSEDSFPQETQYF. The DNA of the CDR3 is TGTGCCAGCAGTGAGGACTCCTTCCCCCAAGAGACCCAGTACTTC. The chain combines TRBV28 with TRBJ2-5, with D possibly TRBD2 on 5 matching bases. Trimming removed 5 bases from V and 1 base from J, with 14 bases in between. The CDR3 length is 15 residues. CDR1 and CDR2 from the germline V gene are MDHEN and SYDVKM.

The rearrangement joins TRBV6-5 to TRBJ2-1; perhaps TRBD2 as D (6 bases). This CDR3 region has 14 residues. V was clipped by 5 bases and J by 0 bases, with 8 bases between them. Germline CDR1 is MNHEY and CDR2 is SVGAGI. In DNA form, the CDR3 reads TGTGCCAGCAGTCGGGGGAGCTCCTACAATGAGCAGTTCTTC. Protein sequence: CASSRGSSYNEQFF.

This clone was detected a few times. CDR3 region: CASSLTGAGGLPDTQYF. CDR3 DNA sequence: TGTGCCAGCAGCTTAACGGGGGCGGGAGGGCTCCCAGATACGCAGTATTTT. The rearrangement joins TRBV11-2 to TRBJ2-3; 9 bases fit TRBD2. The ends lost 2 bases at V and 4 bases at J; junction bases unmatched: 10. There are 17 residues in the CDR3. Germline values: CDR1 SGHAT, CDR2 FQNNGV.

As for this clone: The junction differs from germline at one of its ends, possibly a read error. The chain is built from TRBV19 and TRBJ2-2; a possible D gene is TRBD2 (6 bases). CDR1 is LNHDA and CDR2 is SQIVND in the germline V gene (reference sequence). The CDR3 consists of 13 residues. The CDR3 is CASSIIPGGELFF. The DNA for the CDR3 is TGTGCCAGTAGTATTATCCCCGGAGGGGAGTTGTTTTTT.

The chain is built from TRBV19 and TRBJ1-1, with 11 nucleotides matching TRBD1. V lost 4 bases, J lost 3 bases, and 7 bases stayed unmatched. Germline values: CDR1 LNHDA, CDR2 SQIVND (reference sequence). The CDR3 is 16 amino acids. This CDR3 is CASSTRTGGLDTEAFF. The CDR3 region has the DNA TGTGCCAGTAGTACCCGGACAGGGGGCTTGGACACTGAAGCTTTCTTT.

As DNA, the CDR3 is TGTGCCAGCAGCGACGGACTAGCGGGTTCGGGTGAGCAGTACTTC. Residues: CASSDGLAGSGEQYF. The chain is built from TRBV9 and TRBJ2-7, with TRBD2 identical over 11 bases. V was clipped by 3 bases and J by 7 bases; unmatched bases: 9. Germline V CDR1 and CDR2: SGDLS, YYNGEE. The CDR3 spans 15 residues.

This clone appeared once. V and J are TRBV28 and TRBJ2-7; a weak D match, TRBD1 (6 bases). Germline V gives CDR1 MDHEN, CDR2 SYDVKM. CDR3 length: 14 amino acids. The ends were cut back, 2 bases at V and 2 bases at J, with 10 bases in the middle. In nucleotides, the CDR3 is TGTGCCAGCAGTTTAGAGGGGGACCCCTACGAGCAGTACTTC. This encodes CASSLEGDPYEQYF.

The chain has TRBV28 and TRBJ2-1; possibly TRBD1 for D (6 bases). The CDR3 loop spans 14 amino acids. The germline CDR1 and CDR2 sequences are MDHEN and SYDVKM. Trimming removed 2 bases from V and 6 bases from J, with 11 bases in between. CDR3 region: CASSLPVRGNEQFF. The CDR3 DNA follows: TGTGCCAGCAGTTTACCCGTCAGGGGCAATGAGCAGTTCTTC.

The V gene is TRBV19, the J gene TRBJ2-7; TRBD2 matches 11 bases. From germline, CDR1 is LNHDA and CDR2 SQIVND (reference sequence). Germline trimming cut 2 bases from V and 5 bases from J; bases unmatched to any gene: 5. The CDR3 extends over 15 amino acids. The CDR3 DNA follows: TGTGCCAGTAGTATACTAGCGGGAGGCGTCCACGAGCAGTACTTC. Its protein product is CASSILAGGVHEQYF.

The chain employs TRBV2 and TRBJ2-5, with a weak D call TRBD2 (6 bases). Germline CDR1 is SNHLY and CDR2 is FYNNEI. The V end lost 3 bases, the J end lost 3 bases, and 14 bases lay between the germline ends. The CDR3 covers 15 residues. The CDR3 DNA is TGTGCCAGCAGTGATTCGCGATGGGGGGAAGAGACCCAGTACTTC. Its translation: CASSDSRWGEETQYF.

V usage is TRBV11-2 and J usage is TRBJ2-7; 7 bases match TRBD1. V lost 4 bases to trimming and J lost 1 base; unmatched junction nucleotides: 4. The CDR3 loop spans 14 amino acids. Looked up from germline, CDR1 is SGHAT and CDR2 is FQNNGV. The CDR3 coding sequence is TGTGCCAGCAGCTATGGGACAGCGTCCTACGAGCAGTACTTC. Translation gives CASSYGTASYEQYF.

The chain joins TRBV15 to TRBJ2-7, with 9 bases fitting TRBD2. With 5 bases clipped from V and 2 bases from J, the junction kept 7 bases outside the gene matches. CDR3 length: 15 residues. The germline gives CDR1 LNHNV, CDR2 YYDKDF (reference sequence). CDR3 loop: CATSQEAGGTYEQYF. As DNA, the CDR3 is TGTGCCACCAGCCAAGAAGCGGGAGGAACCTACGAGCAGTACTTC. Variable domain in full (rest from reference TRBV15 and TRBJ2-7): DAMVIQNPRYQVTQFGKPVTLSCSQTLNHNVMYWYQQKSSQAPKLLFHYYDKDFNNEADTPDNFQSRRPNTSFCFLDIRSPGLGDTAMYLCATSQEAGGTYEQYFGPGTRLTVT.

The J gene is TRBJ2-1, the V gene TRBV29-1; tentatively, D is TRBD2 (6 bases). There are 14 residues in the CDR3. CDR1 and CDR2 (germline): SQVTM, ANQGSEA. Trimming took off 8 bases at V and 5 bases at J, with 19 bases between the two ends. The CDR3 DNA reads TGCAGCCATAGCGGTAGGGGAGTGAACAATGAGCAGTTCTTC. Translation gives CSHSGRGVNNEQFF.

This chain uses TRBV6-6 with TRBJ1-1; tentatively, D is TRBD1 (5 bases). The CDR3 totals 13 residues. The V end lost 2 bases, the J end lost 4 bases, and 8 bases lay between the germline ends. Looked up from germline, CDR1 is MNHNY and CDR2 is SVGAGI (reference sequence). CDR3 nucleotides: TGTGCCAGCAGTTACGGGAGGGGCACTGAAGCTTTCTTT. This sequence encodes CASSYGRGTEAFF.

This clone was found a few times. The chain combines TRBV6-6 with TRBJ1-5, with D possibly TRBD1 on 6 matching bases. The CDR3 runs 15 residues. Germline V gives CDR1 MNHNY, CDR2 SVGAGI (reference sequence). Trimming left V 5 bases short and J 6 bases short, with 17 bases between. The DNA for the CDR3 is TGTGCCAGCAGTCCCCTCGGGGGGGCTCGTCAGCCCCAGCATTTT. Translated: CASSPLGGARQPQHF.

A single count supports this clone. The V gene is TRBV6-5, the J gene TRBJ1-1; the D gene is possibly TRBD1 (5 bases). V was cut by 2 bases and J by 11 bases, with 15 bases left in between. The CDR3 spans 13 residues. Germline lookup yields CDR1 MNHEY and CDR2 SVGAGI. CDR3 in DNA: TGTGCCAGCAGTTACGCGGGGCGAATTTGGGCTTTCTTT. As protein: CASSYAGRIWAFF.

This chain uses TRBV4-1 with TRBJ2-7, with TRBD2 matching 13 bases. The CDR3 covers 16 residues. Trimming cost V 3 bases and J 0 bases; bases outside gene matches: 2. Germline CDR1 MGHRA, CDR2 YSYEKL. CDR3 nucleotides: TGCGCCAGCAGCCAGGGACTAGCGGGATCCTCCTACGAGCAGTACTTC. Amino acid sequence: CASSQGLAGSSYEQYF.

This chain links TRBV19 with TRBJ2-1; 7 positions match TRBD2. This CDR3 is 16 amino acids long. Germline V lookup: CDR1 LNHDA, CDR2 SQIVND (reference sequence). With 7 bases clipped from V and 1 base from J, the junction kept 10 bases outside the gene matches. CDR3 coding DNA: TGTGCCAGTACGGAGCGGGGTTCTGATTCCTACAATGAGCAGTTCTTC. Its translation: CASTERGSDSYNEQFF.

The chain recombines TRBV28 with TRBJ1-1; D is possibly TRBD1 (6 bases). This CDR3 comprises 13 residues. V was shortened by 3 bases and J by 8 bases, with 13 bases between the two germline ends. Germline V gene data show CDR1 as MDHEN and CDR2 as SYDVKM. The CDR3, as DNA: TGTGCCAGCAGTTTCGACAGGAACCTAGAAGCTTTCTTT. As protein: CASSFDRNLEAFF.

This clone has just one count. The chain combines TRBV4-2 with TRBJ1-2; 8 nucleotides agree with TRBD1. The germline CDR1 and CDR2 sequences are LGHNA and YNFKEQ. The CDR3 runs to 17 residues. Germline trimming cut 0 bases from V and 4 bases from J; bases unmatched to any gene: 10. The CDR3 DNA is TGTGCCAGCAGCCAAGAAATGGAAGCGGACAGGGTCTATGGCTACACCTTC. Protein: CASSQEMEADRVYGYTF.

This clone appeared a single time. The chain combines TRBV6-1 with TRBJ2-4; 8 bases align to TRBD2. The CDR3 spans 15 residues. V lost 6 bases to trimming and J lost 2 bases; unmatched junction nucleotides: 6. Germline V gene sequence: CDR1 MNHNS, CDR2 SASEGT. Here the CDR3 reads CASRFSGAPKNIQYF. DNA of the CDR3: TGTGCCAGCAGGTTTAGCGGGGCCCCCAAAAACATTCAGTACTTC.

The chain has TRBV29-1 and TRBJ1-2; D not resolved. Per germline, CDR1 SQVTM and CDR2 ANQGSEA. Trimming stripped 4 bases from V and 7 bases from J, with 10 bases between. CDR3 size: 11 residues. In DNA, the CDR3 is TGCAGCGTTGTGTCGGGTTTTGGCTACACCTTC. This codes for CSVVSGFGYTF.

The chain combines TRBV11-2 with TRBJ2-7, with 9 nucleotides matching TRBD1. CDR1 SGHAT and CDR2 FQNNGV come from the germline V gene. The CDR3 contains 15 residues. Trimming removed 0 bases from V and 7 bases from J; junction bases left unmatched: 7. CDR3: CASSLDGRQGEEQYF. In DNA form, the CDR3 reads TGTGCCAGCAGCTTAGATGGGCGACAGGGGGAAGAGCAGTACTTC.

This sequence joins TRBV27 and TRBJ1-2; D gene unclear. The CDR3 is 15 residues long. Trimming removed 5 bases from V and 2 bases from J, with 15 bases in between. CDR1 is MNHEY and CDR2 is SMNVEV in the germline V gene (reference sequence). CDR3 DNA: TGTGCCAGCAGTCCCCTTGGAGCGGGAAACTATGGCTACACCTTC. It yields the protein CASSPLGAGNYGYTF.